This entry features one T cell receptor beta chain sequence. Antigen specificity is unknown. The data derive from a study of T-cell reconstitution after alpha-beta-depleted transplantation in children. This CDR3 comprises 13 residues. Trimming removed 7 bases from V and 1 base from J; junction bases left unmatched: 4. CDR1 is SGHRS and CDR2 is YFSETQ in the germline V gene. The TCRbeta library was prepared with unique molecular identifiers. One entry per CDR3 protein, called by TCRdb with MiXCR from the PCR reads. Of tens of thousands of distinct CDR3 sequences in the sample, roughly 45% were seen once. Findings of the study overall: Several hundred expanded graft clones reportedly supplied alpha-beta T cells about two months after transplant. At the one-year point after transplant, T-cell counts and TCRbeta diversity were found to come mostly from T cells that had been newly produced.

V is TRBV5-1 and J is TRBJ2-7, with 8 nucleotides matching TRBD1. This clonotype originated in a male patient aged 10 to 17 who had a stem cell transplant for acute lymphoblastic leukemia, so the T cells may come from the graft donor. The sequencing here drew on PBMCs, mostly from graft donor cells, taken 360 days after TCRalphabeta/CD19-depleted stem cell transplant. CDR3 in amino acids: CASRTGSSYEQYF. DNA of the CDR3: TGCGCCAGCCGGACAGGGAGTTCCTACGAGCAGTACTTC.